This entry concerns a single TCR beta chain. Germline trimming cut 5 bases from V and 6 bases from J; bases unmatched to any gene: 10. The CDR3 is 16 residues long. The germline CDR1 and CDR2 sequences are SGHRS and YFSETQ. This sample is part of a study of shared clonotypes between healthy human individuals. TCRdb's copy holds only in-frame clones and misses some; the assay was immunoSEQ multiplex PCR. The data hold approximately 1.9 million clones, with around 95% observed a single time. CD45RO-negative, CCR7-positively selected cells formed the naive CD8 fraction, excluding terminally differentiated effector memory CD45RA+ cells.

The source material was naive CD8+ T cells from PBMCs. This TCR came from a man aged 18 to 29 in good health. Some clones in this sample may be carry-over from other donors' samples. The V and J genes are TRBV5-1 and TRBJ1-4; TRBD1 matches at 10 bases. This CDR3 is CASRERPGTGDEKLFF. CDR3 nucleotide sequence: TGCGCCAGCAGGGAACGCCCTGGGACAGGGGATGAAAAACTGTTTTTT.